What follows is one T cell receptor (beta chain) and its context. Its antigen target is currently unknown. A Human TCR Profiling Kit was used to prepare UMI-labeled 5' RACE TCRbeta libraries. Every TCRbeta library was prepared in parallel, with the same number of PCR cycles used for all of the libraries. On the authors' methods: Each TCRbeta library contained between about 2,900 and 20,000 functional CDR3beta clonotypes. MIGEC 1.2.9 handled UMI extraction and consensus assembly, with a minimum of three reads required per UMI. MiXCR 3.0.3 was used to extract in-frame CDR3beta repertoires. After each sample was downsampled to 42,000 randomly selected UMIs, diversity metrics were computed in VDJtools 1.2.1. Repertoire overlap metrics D, R and F2 were calculated in VDJtools for the top 3,000 clones of each sample pair. The reads were reprocessed in TCRdb, with one entry per CDR3 protein sequence and no accompanying DNA. The V and J calls reflect TCRdb's pipeline rather than the authors' work. This sample's records show over 10,000 distinct CDR3 sequences. The biggest ten clones account for 13% to 15% of the sample.

The data are from a study of human CD8 memory T cell subsets (dated by TCRdb to 2020 to 2021). Study-level background: TCRbeta repertoires of stem-like (TSTEM), progenitor exhausted-like (TPEX) and effector memory CD8+ T cell subsets were compared to assess their clonal relationships. Roughly 6 donors each provided TSTEM, TPEX and effector memory subsets, from which TCRbeta repertoires were obtained. What the work shows at the level of the full study, not this receptor alone: Based on Chao1 estimates, TSTEM subsets appeared to have greater repertoire diversity than TPEX subsets, which may reflect a broader range of specificities. Similarly high normalized Shannon-Wiener diversity was shown by TSTEM and TPEX subsets, whereas comparatively lower diversity was seen in effector memory subsets. Only TCRbeta chains were sequenced, and the repertoire comparisons were based on more than 5 donors and tested using paired t-tests with Bonferroni correction. Clonotypes were shared with effector memory cells by both stem-like subsets, but only minimal overlap was found between TSTEM and TPEX repertoires, suggesting distinct antigen spectra.

Density gradient separation was used to isolate peripheral blood mononuclear cells from buffy coats of healthy donors. In the study, total CD8+ T cells were enriched by negative magnetic separation with EasySep or MojoSort CD8+ T cell isolation kits. An RNeasy Mini Kit was used to extract total RNA from duplicate vials of around 150,000 sorted CD8+ T cells per subset. The PBMCs were used either fresh or after being cryopreserved in fetal bovine serum with about 10% DMSO. CD8+ T cell subsets were sorted to purity by fluorescence-activated cell sorting on a FACSAria III. Including cysteine and phenylalanine, the CDR3 has 17 amino acids. Only the protein is available. According to the germline V gene, CDR1 reads LGHNA and CDR2 reads YSLEER.

The rearrangement combines TRBV4-3 with TRBJ2-3; the D call from TCRdb, TRBD1, cannot be confirmed without DNA. Sequencing was done on a sample of CD8+ T cells from PBMCs. The receptor comes from a human donor in good health. The CDR3 protein: CASSQDWGGAYTDTQYF.